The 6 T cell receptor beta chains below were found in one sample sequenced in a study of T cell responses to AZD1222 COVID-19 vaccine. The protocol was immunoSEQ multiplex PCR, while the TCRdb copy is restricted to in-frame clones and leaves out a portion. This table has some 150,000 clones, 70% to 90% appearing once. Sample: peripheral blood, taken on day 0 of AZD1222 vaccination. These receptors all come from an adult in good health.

The CDR3 loop reads CASSPTGAGNTIYF. DNA for the CDR3: TGTGCCAGCAGCCCGACAGGGGCTGGAAACACCATATATTTT. V usage is TRBV7-9 and J usage is TRBJ1-3; 8 bases fit TRBD1. CDR3 length: 14 amino acids. Germline V gene sequence: CDR1 SEHNR, CDR2 FQNEAQ (reference sequence). Trimming at V came to 5 bases and at J to 2 bases, leaving 2 bases not matched to a gene.

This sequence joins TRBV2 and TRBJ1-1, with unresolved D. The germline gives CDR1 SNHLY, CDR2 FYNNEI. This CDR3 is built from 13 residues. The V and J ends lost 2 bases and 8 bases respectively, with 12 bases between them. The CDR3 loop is CASSEIPGQEAFF. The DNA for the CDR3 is TGTGCCAGCAGTGAAATTCCCGGGCAAGAAGCTTTCTTT.

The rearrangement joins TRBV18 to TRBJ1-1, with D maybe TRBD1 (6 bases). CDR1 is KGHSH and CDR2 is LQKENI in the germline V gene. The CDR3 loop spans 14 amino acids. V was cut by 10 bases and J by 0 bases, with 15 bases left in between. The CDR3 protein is CATTATGLNTEAFF. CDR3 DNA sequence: TGTGCCACTACGGCGACAGGCCTGAACACTGAAGCTTTCTTT.

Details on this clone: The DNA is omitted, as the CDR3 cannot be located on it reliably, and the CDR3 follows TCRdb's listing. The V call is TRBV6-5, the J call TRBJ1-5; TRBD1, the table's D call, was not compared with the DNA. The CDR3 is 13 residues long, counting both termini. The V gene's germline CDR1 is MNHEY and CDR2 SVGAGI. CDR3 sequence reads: CASILARGQPQHF.

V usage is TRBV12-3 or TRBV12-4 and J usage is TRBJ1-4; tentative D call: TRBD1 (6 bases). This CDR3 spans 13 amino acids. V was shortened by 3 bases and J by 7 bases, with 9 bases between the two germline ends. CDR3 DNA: TGTGCCAGCAGTTTCGGGGGGGCTGAAAAACTGTTTTTT. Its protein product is CASSFGGAEKLFF.

CDR3 residues: CASSLTGGATNEKLFF. The CDR3 region has the DNA TGTGCCAGCAGTTTAACAGGGGGGGCAACTAATGAAAAACTGTTTTTT. V usage is TRBV7-9 and J usage is TRBJ1-4; TRBD1 agrees at 8 bases. Trimming removed 6 bases from V and 0 bases from J; junction bases left unmatched: 6. CDR1 and CDR2 (germline): SEHNR, FQNEAQ (reference sequence). CDR3 length: 16 residues.